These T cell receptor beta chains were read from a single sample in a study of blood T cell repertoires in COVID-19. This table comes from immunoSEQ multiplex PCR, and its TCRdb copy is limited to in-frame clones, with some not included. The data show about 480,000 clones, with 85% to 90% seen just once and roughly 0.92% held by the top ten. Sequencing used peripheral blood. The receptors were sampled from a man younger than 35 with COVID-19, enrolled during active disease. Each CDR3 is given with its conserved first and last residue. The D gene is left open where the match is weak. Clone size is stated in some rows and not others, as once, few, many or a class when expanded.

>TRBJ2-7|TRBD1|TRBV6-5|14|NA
TGTGCCAGCAGTCCCGGGACAGTTATCTACGAGCAGTACTTC
CASSPGTVIYEQYF
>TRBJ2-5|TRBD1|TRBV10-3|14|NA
TGTGCCATCGCAGGGACAGTGGGCCAAGAGACCCAGTACTTC
CAIAGTVGQETQYF
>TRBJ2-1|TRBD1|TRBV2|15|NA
TGTGCCAGCAGTCCGCGACAGGGAAGGTACAATGAGCAGTTCTTC
CASSPRQGRYNEQFF
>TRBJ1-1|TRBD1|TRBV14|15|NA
TGTGCCAGCAGCGGATATACAGGGGGCGCAGGTGAAGCTTTCTTT
CASSGYTGGAGEAFF
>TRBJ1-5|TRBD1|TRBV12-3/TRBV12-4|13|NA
TGTGCCAGCAGGCTGGACAGGGGGGCGCCCCAGCATTTT
CASRLDRGAPQHF
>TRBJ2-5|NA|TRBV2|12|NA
TGTGCCAAATCTAGCGAAGTGGAGACCCAGTACTTC
CAKSSEVETQYF
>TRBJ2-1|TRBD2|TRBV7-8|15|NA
TGTGCCAGCAGCTACGCCCCTAGCGGGCGTAATGAGCAGTTCTTC
CASSYAPSGRNEQFF
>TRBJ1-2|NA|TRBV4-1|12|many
TGCGCCAGCAGCCATTCTGGTAGCAGCTACACCTTC
CASSHSGSSYTF
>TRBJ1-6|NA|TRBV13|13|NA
TGTGCCAGCAGCACCCGACAGAATTCACCCCTCCACTTT
CASSTRQNSPLHF
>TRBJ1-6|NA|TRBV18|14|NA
TGTGCCAGCTCACCAGAGGGTTTTGGTTCACCCCTCCACTTT
CASSPEGFGSPLHF
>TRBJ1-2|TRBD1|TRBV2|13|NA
TGTGCCAGCAGTGTTCGCAGGGGGTATGGCTACACCTTC
CASSVRRGYGYTF